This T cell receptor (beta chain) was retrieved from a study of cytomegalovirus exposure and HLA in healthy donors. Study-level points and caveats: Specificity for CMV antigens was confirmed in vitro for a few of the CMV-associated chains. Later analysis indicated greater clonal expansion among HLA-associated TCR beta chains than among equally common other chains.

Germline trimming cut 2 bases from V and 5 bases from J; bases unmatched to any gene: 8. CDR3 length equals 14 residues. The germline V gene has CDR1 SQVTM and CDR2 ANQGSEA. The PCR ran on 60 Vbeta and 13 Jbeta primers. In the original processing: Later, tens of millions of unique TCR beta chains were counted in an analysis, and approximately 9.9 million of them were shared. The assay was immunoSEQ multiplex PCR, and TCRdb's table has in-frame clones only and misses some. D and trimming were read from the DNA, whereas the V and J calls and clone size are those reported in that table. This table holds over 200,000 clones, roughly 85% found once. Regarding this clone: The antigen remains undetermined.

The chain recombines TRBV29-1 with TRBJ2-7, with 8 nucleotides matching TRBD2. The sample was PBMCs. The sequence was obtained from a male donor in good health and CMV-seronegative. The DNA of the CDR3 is TGCAGCGTTGAAAGAGCGGGAGTTTCACACGAGCAGTACTTC. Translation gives CSVERAGVSHEQYF.